This T cell receptor (beta chain) was sequenced during a study of OX40 agonist ivuxolimab in advanced cancers. Study background: Patients treated during dose escalation were battling hepatocellular carcinoma, melanoma, renal cell or head and neck cancer.

Produced via immunoSEQ multiplex PCR; TCRdb's table is partial and in-frame only. Of 55,000 to 80,000 clones in the sample, more than 70% are singletons; the top ten hold around 0.29%. V dropped 1 base and J dropped 0 bases, with 16 bases sitting between them. Germline-derived CDR1 and CDR2 are LGHNA and YNFKEQ. This CDR3 region has 17 residues. A single count supports this clone. Its antigen remains unidentified. Study findings and constraints: Partial responders receiving 0.1-3.0 mg/kg showed among the lowest clonal expansion. Low normalized T-cell clonal expansion was additionally recorded for some nonresponders.

The chain links TRBV4-2 to TRBJ2-7; D is undetermined. The receptor was isolated from an adult with an advanced solid tumor such as melanoma, head and neck, liver or kidney cancer. Sequenced here: CD4+ or CD8+ T cells sorted from blood, sampled in a trial of the OX40 agonist ivuxolimab. The CDR3 is CASSQASRDRPSYEQYF. The DNA of the CDR3 is TGTGCCAGCAGCCAAGCGTCGAGAGACCGCCCCTCCTACGAGCAGTACTTC.